The present T cell receptor beta chain was sequenced within a study of shared clonotypes between healthy human individuals. Background on the study: CD4 naive and CD4 memory each took three plates per donor, while CD8 naive took two and CD8 memory one.

Only CD45RO-negative cells positively selected for CCR7 counted as naive CD8 cells, so terminally differentiated effector memory CD45RA+ cells were excluded. Trimming cost V 4 bases and J 5 bases; bases outside gene matches: 15. The germline CDR1 and CDR2 sequences are SGHKS and YYEKEE (reference sequence). The CDR3 is 17 amino acids. On sorted subsets, replicate PCRs used 150 to 250 ng DNA, or about 30,000 T cell genomes. TCRdb's table, derived via immunoSEQ multiplex PCR, lists solely in-frame clones and lacks some. The data contain 630,000 or so clones, more than 95% of them singletons. The specimen sequenced was naive CD8+ T cells sorted from blood. This TCR came from a young man in good health. The chain links TRBV5-5 to TRBJ2-1; 7 positions match TRBD1. Here the CDR3 reads CASSRSLPGQTNNEQFF. Written as DNA, the CDR3 is TGTGCCAGCAGCCGATCACTCCCGGGACAGACAAACAATGAGCAGTTCTTC.